What follows are 23 T cell receptor beta chains derived from one specimen sequenced in a study of Graves' ophthalmopathy and Graves' hyperthyroidism. From RNA, the CDR3 regions of TCR beta chains were amplified and sequenced. The first-round RT-PCR employed HTBI primers together with the Qiagen OneStep RT-PCR kit. A multiplex PCR was then performed as the second round. TCRdb passed the multiplex PCR reads through MiXCR, listing each CDR3 protein once. The data contain about 210,000 distinct CDR3 sequences, 29% of them seen just once; the ten biggest clones take up approximately 8.2%. Source material: peripheral blood. These receptors all come from a man in his fifties or sixties with Graves' ophthalmopathy.

This clonotype was counted ten times or more. This chain connects TRBV10-3 to TRBJ1-1; TRBD1 matches at 7 bases. J was trimmed by 10 bases and V by 7 bases; bases with no gene match: 12. Per the germline V gene, CDR1 is ENHRY and CDR2 is SYGVKD. There are 13 residues in the CDR3. This chain's CDR3 is CAINPTGLSGAFF. As DNA, the CDR3 is TGTGCCATCAACCCGACAGGGTTGAGTGGAGCTTTCTTT.

The V and J genes are TRBV7-2 and TRBJ1-2; 7 bases align to TRBD1. The CDR3 consists of 14 residues. Trimming at V came to 5 bases and at J to 4 bases, leaving 7 bases not matched to a gene. Germline-derived CDR1 and CDR2 are SGHTA and FQGNSA. The chain's CDR3 is CASSTNRGSYGYTF. The CDR3 coding sequence is TGTGCCAGCAGCACAAACAGGGGTTCCTATGGCTACACCTTC.

The chain links TRBV6-1 to TRBJ1-1; a possible D gene is TRBD1 (6 bases). CDR1 and CDR2 (germline): MNHNS, SASEGT. CDR3 length: 13 residues. V lost 7 bases and J lost 7, with 16 bases in between. CDR3 bases: TGTGCCAGCAAAATCGGCAGGGGAGGTGAAGCTTTCTTT. This translates into CASKIGRGGEAFF.

This clonotype was seen at least ten times. This chain joins TRBV29-1 and TRBJ2-7, with D uncertain. Germline CDR1 SQVTM, CDR2 ANQGSEA. The CDR3 runs 15 residues. Between the trimmed V and J ends, which lost 1 base and 3 bases, there was a span of 16 bases. CDR3 sequence (DNA): TGCAGCGTTGAAGGCCTCCTTGGCCAGAGCTACGAGCAGTACTTC. It yields the protein CSVEGLLGQSYEQYF.

This clonotype has at least ten counts. V and J are TRBV7-9 and TRBJ1-1; D gene unclear. CDR1 and CDR2 from the germline V gene are SEHNR and FQNEAQ (reference sequence). V was pared by 0 bases and J by 1 base, with 12 bases between. This CDR3 region has 16 residues. As DNA, the CDR3 is TGTGCCAGCAGCTTAGCGTGGGGAAGTGGGAACACTGAAGCTTTCTTT. It codes for CASSLAWGSGNTEAFF.

This clonotype was seen ten or more times. The J gene is TRBJ1-6, the V gene TRBV20-1; no definite D call. The V gene's germline CDR1 is DFQATT and CDR2 SNEGSKA (reference sequence). The V end lost 5 bases, the J end lost 5 bases, and 16 bases lay between the germline ends. This CDR3 region has 15 residues. This chain's CDR3 is CSALQALGDNSPLHF. CDR3 bases: TGCAGTGCTCTACAAGCCCTAGGAGATAATTCACCCCTCCACTTT.

Comment on this clonotype: A much larger clone sits a single nucleotide away, making a read error possible. The rearrangement uses TRBV20-1 and TRBJ2-7; a possible D gene is TRBD2 (6 bases). The CDR3 is made up of 15 amino acids. Germline lookup yields CDR1 DFQATT and CDR2 SNEGSKA (reference sequence). The CDR3 coding sequence is TGCAATGCTAGAGATCGGGACCGGGGGTCCTACGAGCAGTACTTC. This codes for CNARDRDRGSYEQYF.

The chain couples TRBV5-5 to TRBJ1-2; 8 bases align to TRBD1. With V trimmed by 5 bases and J by 4 bases, 7 bases remained unmatched. CDR1 and CDR2 (germline): SGHKS, YYEKEE (reference sequence). This CDR3 comprises 14 residues. CDR3 sequence reads: CASSFGQGGYGYTF. DNA of the CDR3: TGTGCCAGCAGTTTCGGACAGGGAGGCTATGGCTACACCTTC.

This clonotype was recorded many times. The chain uses TRBV30 and TRBJ1-2; D is unclear. With 3 bases removed from V and 8 bases from J, the gap between germline ends came to 16 bases. The CDR3 covers 13 residues. In germline, CDR1 is GTSNPN, CDR2 SVGIG (reference sequence). The DNA for the CDR3 is TGTGCCTGGAGCCTGCCCCCGGTGGGCGGCTACACCTTC. Encoded protein: CAWSLPPVGGYTF.

The genes are TRBV12-3 or TRBV12-4 and TRBJ2-2; maybe TRBD1 (6 bases). The V gene lost 6 bases and the J gene lost 0 bases, with 14 bases spanning the gap. CDR3 length equals 16 residues. The CDR3 bases are TGTGCCAGCAGAACCGGGACACCTTCGAACACCGGGGAGCTGTTTTTT. Amino acids: CASRTGTPSNTGELFF.

Many counts were recorded for this clonotype. V is TRBV12-3 or TRBV12-4 and J is TRBJ2-2, with a weak D call TRBD2 (6 bases). Trimming took off 2 bases at V and 0 bases at J, with 19 bases between the two ends. This CDR3 comprises 19 residues. Written as DNA, the CDR3 is TGTGCCAGCAGTTTACTAAGCAGGGCTAGCGCTACGAACACCGGGGAGCTGTTTTTT. Its translation is CASSLLSRASATNTGELFF.

At least ten counts were recorded for this clonotype. V and J are TRBV27 and TRBJ2-7, with D perhaps matching TRBD2 (6 bases). V lost 4 bases and J lost 3, with 10 bases in between. This CDR3 has 13 residues. Germline V lookup: CDR1 MNHEY, CDR2 SMNVEV (reference sequence). The CDR3 DNA sequence: TGTGCCAGCAGTTGGGAGGCCAACTACGAGCAGTACTTC. Protein product: CASSWEANYEQYF.

This clonotype was observed many times. The chain employs TRBV20-1 and TRBJ2-7, with TRBD1 matching 12 bases. Trimming removed 6 bases from V and 5 bases from J; junction bases left unmatched: 2. The CDR3 has 12 residues. CDR1 is DFQATT, CDR2 SNEGSKA, per germline (reference sequence). The CDR3 bases are TGCAGTGCGGGACAGGGGGCCCACGAGCAGTACTTC. As protein: CSAGQGAHEQYF.

The chain employs TRBV6-1 and TRBJ2-7; D is undetermined. CDR1 MNHNS and CDR2 SASEGT come from the germline V gene. The V and J ends lost 0 bases and 3 bases respectively, with 9 bases between them. The CDR3 length is 14 residues. CDR3 in amino acids: CASSEATYLYEQYF. The CDR3 bases are TGTGCCAGCAGTGAAGCCACCTACCTCTACGAGCAGTACTTC.

The V gene is TRBV2, the J gene TRBJ1-2; D remains unclear. CDR1 and CDR2 from the germline V gene are SNHLY and FYNNEI. CDR3 length: 14 residues. V was pared by 8 bases and J by 8 bases, with 21 bases between. CDR3 loop: CASSLRHAREGYTF. In DNA form, the CDR3 reads TGTGCCAGCTCCCTAAGACACGCTCGTGAGGGCTACACCTTC.

This clonotype was seen many times. The chain recombines TRBV5-1 with TRBJ2-2, with 9 positions matching TRBD1. V lost 0 bases to trimming and J lost 4 bases; unmatched junction nucleotides: 7. Germline V gives CDR1 SGHRS, CDR2 YFSETQ. The CDR3 is 17 amino acids. The CDR3 protein is CASSLDLQGAATGELFF. The CDR3, as DNA: TGCGCCAGCAGCTTGGATCTACAGGGGGCCGCCACCGGGGAGCTGTTTTTT.

At least ten counts were recorded for this clonotype. The chain is built from TRBV28 and TRBJ2-7, with 7 bases that match TRBD2. Germline assignment: CDR1 MDHEN and CDR2 SYDVKM. With 2 bases clipped from V and 0 bases from J, the junction kept 16 bases outside the gene matches. This CDR3 is 19 amino acids long. The DNA for the CDR3 is TGTGCCAGCAGTTTACGGCTAGCGGCTAACGAGAGGAGCTCCTACGAGCAGTACTTC. This encodes CASSLRLAANERSSYEQYF.

This clonotype was observed many times. This sequence joins TRBV18 and TRBJ2-7; D is unresolved. CDR1 and CDR2 from the germline V gene are KGHSH and LQKENI. The germline V and J ends were trimmed by 1 base and 0 bases, with 13 bases remaining between them. The length of the CDR3 is 16 residues. CDR3 nucleotides: TGTGCCAGCTCACCACGGAACCAGGTGACCTCCTACGAGCAGTACTTC. Translated, it gives CASSPRNQVTSYEQYF.

The chain has TRBV4-1 and TRBJ1-5; 7 bases are shared with TRBD1. This CDR3 region has 17 residues. CDR1 is MGHRA, CDR2 YSYEKL, per germline. J gave up 1 base and V 4 bases, and 10 bases lay outside the gene matches. As DNA, the CDR3 is TGCGCCAGCAGCCTCCGACCGAGGGGACAGAGCAATCAGCCCCAGCATTTT. The encoded protein is CASSLRPRGQSNQPQHF.

This clonotype was counted at least ten times. The conserved final phenylalanine or tryptophan is absent from the CDR3, which likely points to a read error. The DNA is left out, because the CDR3 cannot be placed on it with certainty; the CDR3 is given as TCRdb lists it. The chain employs TRBV6-2 or TRBV6-3 and TRBJ1-1; the D segment call TRBD1 is taken from the table without a DNA check. Including both end residues, the CDR3 is 13 amino acids long. Germline V gene sequence: CDR1 MNHEY, CDR2 SVGEGT. This chain's CDR3 is CASSSTRFFIAPV.

This clonotype was detected ten times or more. The rearrangement joins TRBV28 to TRBJ1-5, with a weak D call TRBD1 (5 bases). Germline CDR1 and CDR2: MDHEN and SYDVKM. The CDR3 is 14 residues long. Trimming removed 6 bases from V and 0 bases from J, with 9 bases in between. The CDR3 nucleotides are TGTGCCAGCAGAGAGGGGCATAGCAATCAGCCCCAGCATTTT. It codes for CASREGHSNQPQHF.

This clonotype was detected many times. The chain has TRBV7-2 and TRBJ1-1, with D uncertain. The germline CDR1 and CDR2 sequences are SGHTA and FQGNSA. CDR3 length: 14 amino acids. The germline V and J ends were trimmed by 5 bases and 1 base, with 11 bases remaining between them. The CDR3 protein is CASSGSPGNTEAFF. CDR3 nucleotides: TGTGCCAGCAGCGGATCCCCAGGGAACACTGAAGCTTTCTTT. The whole variable domain, filled in from reference TRBV7-2 and TRBJ1-1, reads GAGVSQSPSNKVTEKGKDVELRCDPISGHTALYWYRQSLGQGLEFLIYFQGNSAPDKSGLPSDRFSAERTGGSVSTLTIQRTQQEDSAVYLCASSGSPGNTEAFFGQGTRLTVV.

The table lists this clonotype with many counts. V gene TRBV15 combines with J gene TRBJ1-1; 8 bases align to TRBD1. The germline gives CDR1 LNHNV, CDR2 YYDKDF (reference sequence). This CDR3 comprises 18 residues. J lost 1 base, V lost 1 base, and 11 bases had no gene match. The CDR3 DNA sequence: TGTGCCACCAGCAGAGTTTTCGACAGGGGAGTCGCGAACACTGAAGCTTTCTTT. Its protein product is CATSRVFDRGVANTEAFF.